This T cell receptor beta chain was identified in a study of Ad26.COV2.S vaccination and SARS-CoV-2 variants. About the research overall: Doses of Ad26.COV2.S were injected into muscle once or twice, 56 days apart. Study-wide results and caveats: The TCR breadth and depth analyses may have produced an underestimate of total T cell responses. Those who received the vaccine showed greater spike-specific TCR breadth than those given placebo.

V lost 1 base and J 3 bases, leaving 7 bases between the germline ends. This CDR3 region has 13 residues. Germline V gene sequence: CDR1 LGHNA, CDR2 YSLEER. Produced via immunoSEQ multiplex PCR; TCRdb's table is partial and in-frame only. The data contain 300,000 to 400,000 clones, more than 75% of them singletons. Described treatment: around 19 received Ad26.COV2.S at low or high dose, single or two shots; 5 received placebo; per-sample allocation not given. Sampling happened 63 days after the first vaccine or placebo injection. Within Boston, the person who donated was an adult of 18-55 years. Concerning this clone: Its specificity is unknown.

Sequencing was performed on peripheral blood, taken in a trial of Ad26.COV2.S vaccine versus placebo. This sequence was found in a person aged 18-60 years who received the Ad26.COV2.S COVID-19 vaccine or a placebo. The chain joins TRBV4-3 to TRBJ2-7; D not resolved. CDR3 protein: CASSQVGNYEQYF. The CDR3 DNA follows: TGCGCCAGCAGCCAAGTTGGTAACTACGAGCAGTACTTC.